This TCR beta chain was sequenced in a study of shared clonotypes between healthy human individuals. Findings and caveats of the study: Generation probabilities were higher for clonotypes shared across all four sorted-subset donors than for unshared ones. Rarefaction gave evidence that sorted-subset sequencing remained incomplete despite large depth.

Assay used: immunoSEQ multiplex PCR; TCRdb lists only in-frame clones, some missing. The data show about 2.5 million clones, about nine tenths seen once. The CDR3 runs to 12 residues. The V end lost 2 bases, the J end lost 5 bases, and 7 bases lay between the germline ends. Germline CDR1 LNHDA, CDR2 SQIVND (reference sequence). In the case of this clone: As yet, its antigen is unknown.

The chain is built from TRBV19 and TRBJ2-7, with D unclear. Sequencing was done on a sample of naive CD4+ T cells from PBMCs. Subset described: CD45RA+ positively selected. This receptor was taken from a young man in good health. Some clones in this sample may be carry-over from other donors' samples. CDR3 coding DNA: TGTGCCAGTAGTATATCGGAGCACGAGCAGTACTTC. The encoded protein is CASSISEHEQYF.